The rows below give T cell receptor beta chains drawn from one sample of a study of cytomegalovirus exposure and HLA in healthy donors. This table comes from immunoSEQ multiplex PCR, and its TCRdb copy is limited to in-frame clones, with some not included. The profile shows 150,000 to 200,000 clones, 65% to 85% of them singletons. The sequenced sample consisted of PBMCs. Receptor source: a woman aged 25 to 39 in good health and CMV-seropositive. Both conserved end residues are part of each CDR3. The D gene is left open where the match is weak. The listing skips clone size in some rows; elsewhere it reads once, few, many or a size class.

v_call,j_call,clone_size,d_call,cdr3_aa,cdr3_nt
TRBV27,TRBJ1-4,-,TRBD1,CASSLGDRDGEKLFF,TGTGCCAGCAGTTTAGGGGACAGGGATGGGGAAAAACTGTTTTTT
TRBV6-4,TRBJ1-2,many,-,CASSPTGNYGYTF,TGTGCCAGCAGTCCTACAGGGAACTATGGCTACACCTTC
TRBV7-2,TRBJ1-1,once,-,CASSLALTGTSEAFF,TGTGCCAGCAGCTTAGCACTTACCGGGACAAGTGAAGCTTTCTTT
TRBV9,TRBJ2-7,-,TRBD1,CASSVEQGGSYEQYF,TGTGCCAGCAGCGTAGAACAGGGGGGCTCCTACGAGCAGTACTTC
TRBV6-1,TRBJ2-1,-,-,CASSALRGDSYNEQFF,TGTGCCAGCAGTGCACTGCGGGGCGACTCCTACAATGAGCAGTTCTTC
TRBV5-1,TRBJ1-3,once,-,CASSQDRSRNTIYF,TGCGCCAGCAGCCAAGACAGGTCCCGGAACACCATATATTTT
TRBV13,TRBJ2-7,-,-,CASSLGAVPYEQYF,TGTGCCAGCAGCTTAGGGGCCGTACCCTACGAGCAGTACTTC
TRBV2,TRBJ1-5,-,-,CASSSDQPQHF,TGTGCCAGCAGTTCGGATCAGCCCCAGCATTTT
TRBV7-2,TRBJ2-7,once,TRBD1,CASSSPGQGAAEQYF,TGTGCCAGCAGCTCCCCGGGACAGGGGGCGGCCGAGCAGTACTTC
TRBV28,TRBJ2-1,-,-,CASSFPVFRYNEQFF,TGTGCCAGCAGTTTTCCGGTGTTTCGGTACAATGAGCAGTTCTTC
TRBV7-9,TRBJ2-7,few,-,CASSVQGGDEQYF,TGTGCCAGCAGCGTACAGGGAGGGGACGAGCAGTACTTC
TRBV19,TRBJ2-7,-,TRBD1,CASSAGTGGYEQYF,TGTGCCAGTAGCGCCGGGACAGGGGGCTACGAGCAGTACTTC
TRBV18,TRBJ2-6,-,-,CASSRYSGQLDSGANVLTF,TGTGCCAGCTCACGCTACTCGGGACAACTCGACTCTGGGGCCAACGTCCTGACTTTC
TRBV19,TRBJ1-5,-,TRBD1,CASSYYTGTASNQPQHF,TGTGCCAGTAGCTACTATACCGGGACAGCTAGCAATCAGCCCCAGCATTTT
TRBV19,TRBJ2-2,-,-,CASSRLGGGSAGELFF,TGTGCCAGTAGTAGGCTCGGCGGAGGAAGCGCCGGGGAGCTGTTTTTT
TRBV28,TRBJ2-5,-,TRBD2,CASGPPASGKETQYF,TGTGCCAGCGGACCCCCGGCTAGCGGGAAAGAGACCCAGTACTTC
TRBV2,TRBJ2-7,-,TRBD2,CASSEGMGLAGCEQYF,TGTGCCAGCAGTGAAGGGATGGGACTAGCGGGCTGCGAGCAGTACTTC
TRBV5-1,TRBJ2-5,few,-,CASSFRGSDQTQYF,TGCGCCAGCAGCTTTCGGGGTTCAGACCAGACCCAGTACTTC
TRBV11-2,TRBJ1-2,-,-,CASSLVAGIGYTF,TGTGCCAGCAGCTTAGTCGCAGGGATCGGCTACACCTTC
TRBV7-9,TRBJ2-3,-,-,CSSSLPVTSQPSTDTQYF,TGTTCCAGCAGCCTCCCCGTCACTAGCCAACCTAGCACAGATACGCAGTATTTT
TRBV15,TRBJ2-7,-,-,CATSDLGGPASREQYF,TGTGCCACCAGCGATCTGGGGGGGCCAGCCTCGAGGGAGCAGTACTTC
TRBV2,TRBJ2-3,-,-,CASSEFLGQTTDTQYF,TGTGCCAGCAGTGAATTCCTAGGACAGACCACAGATACGCAGTATTTT
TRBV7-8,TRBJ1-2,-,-,CASSPGEKDYGYTF,TGTGCCAGCAGCCCAGGGGAGAAGGACTATGGCTACACCTTC
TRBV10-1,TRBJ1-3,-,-,CASTLNGRGRNTIYF,TGCGCCAGCACCCTAAACGGTAGGGGAAGAAACACCATATATTTT
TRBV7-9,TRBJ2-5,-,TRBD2,CASSLVRGAGASQETQYF,TGTGCCAGCAGCTTAGTCCGAGGAGCGGGAGCGTCCCAAGAGACCCAGTACTTC
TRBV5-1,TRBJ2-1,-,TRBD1,CASSLTGQGINEQFF,TGCGCCAGCAGCTTAACGGGACAGGGTATCAATGAGCAGTTCTTC
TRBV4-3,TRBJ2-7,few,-,CASSQWISGGAYEQYF,TGCGCCAGCAGCCAATGGATCAGTGGGGGGGCGTACGAGCAGTACTTC
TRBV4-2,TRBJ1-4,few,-,CASSQPGSTNEKLFF,TGTGCCAGCAGCCAACCAGGGTCAACTAATGAAAAACTGTTTTTT
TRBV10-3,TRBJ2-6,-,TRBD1,CATTGTGSSGANVLTF,TGTGCCACCACCGGGACAGGTTCCTCTGGGGCCAACGTCCTGACTTTC
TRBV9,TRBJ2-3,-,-,CASSRGLSTDTQYF,TGTGCCAGCAGCCGGGGACTTAGCACAGATACGCAGTATTTT
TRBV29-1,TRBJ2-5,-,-,CSVRQKRDWMRETQYF,TGCAGCGTCCGTCAAAAAAGGGACTGGATGAGAGAGACCCAGTACTTC
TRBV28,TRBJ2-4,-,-,CASSLVQGLNIQYF,TGTGCCAGCAGCCTCGTCCAGGGGTTAAACATTCAGTACTTC
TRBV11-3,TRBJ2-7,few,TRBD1,CASSLTGQGYHEQYF,TGTGCCAGCAGCTTAACGGGACAGGGGTACCACGAGCAGTACTTC
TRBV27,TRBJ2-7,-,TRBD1,CASGRDSYYEQYF,TGTGCCAGCGGAAGGGACAGCTACTACGAGCAGTACTTC
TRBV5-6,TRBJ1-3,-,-,CASSSGQRNTIYF,TGTGCCAGCAGCTCGGGACAACGGAACACCATATATTTT
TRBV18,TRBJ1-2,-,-,CASSPPAGQQRYTF,TGTGCCAGCTCACCACCGGCAGGACAGCAACGCTACACCTTC
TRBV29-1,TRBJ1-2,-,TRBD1,CSVGTGWGYTF,TGCAGCGTCGGGACAGGGTGGGGCTACACCTTC
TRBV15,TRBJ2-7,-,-,CATSRDNRPGQPYEQYF,TGTGCCACCAGCAGAGATAATCGGCCAGGTCAACCCTACGAGCAGTACTTC
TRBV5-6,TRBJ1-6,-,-,CASSFGRSPLHF,TGTGCCAGCAGCTTTGGGAGATCACCCCTCCACTTT
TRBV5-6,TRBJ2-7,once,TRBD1,CASSLDAGGASYEQYF,TGTGCCAGCAGCTTGGATGCAGGGGGCGCCTCCTACGAGCAGTACTTC
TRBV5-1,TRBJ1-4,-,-,CASSLAGSLPPNEKLFF,TGCGCCAGCAGCTTGGCGGGTTCTCTACCGCCTAATGAAAAACTGTTTTTT
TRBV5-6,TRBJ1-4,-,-,CASSPNRGEKLFF,TGTGCCAGCAGCCCCAATAGGGGGGAAAAACTGTTTTTT
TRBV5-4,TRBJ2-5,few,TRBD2,CASSFGLAGGGRRETQYF,TGTGCCAGCAGCTTCGGACTAGCGGGGGGAGGTCGTCGGGAGACCCAGTACTTC
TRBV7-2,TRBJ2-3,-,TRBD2,CASSFRLAGDTQYF,TGTGCCAGCAGCTTTCGACTAGCTGGGGATACGCAGTATTTT
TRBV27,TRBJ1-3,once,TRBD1,CASSLTGGDGNTIYF,TGTGCCAGCAGCTTAACAGGGGGCGACGGAAACACCATATATTTT
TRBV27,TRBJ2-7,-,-,CASSRGGVYEQYF,TGTGCCAGCAGTAGAGGGGGTGTCTACGAGCAGTACTTC
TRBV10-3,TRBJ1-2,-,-,CAISEALRGYGYTF,TGTGCCATCAGTGAGGCTCTTCGGGGCTATGGCTACACCTTC
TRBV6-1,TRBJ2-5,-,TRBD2,CASTKSGGLQETQYF,TGTGCCAGCACCAAAAGCGGGGGGCTCCAAGAGACCCAGTACTTC
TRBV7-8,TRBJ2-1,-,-,CASSFDRTGMQFF,TGTGCCAGCAGCTTTGACCGAACAGGGATGCAGTTCTTC
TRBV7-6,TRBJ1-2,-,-,CASSFTETYGYTF,TGTGCCAGCAGTTTTACAGAGACATATGGCTACACCTTC
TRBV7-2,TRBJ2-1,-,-,CASSFSFEQFF,TGTGCCAGCAGCTTCTCCTTCGAGCAGTTCTTC
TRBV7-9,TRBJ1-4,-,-,CSSSMLDTLATNEKLFF,TGTTCCAGCAGCATGCTTGACACCCTTGCAACTAATGAAAAACTGTTTTTT
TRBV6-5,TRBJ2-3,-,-,CASSHQAIPTDTQYF,TGTGCCAGCAGTCACCAGGCAATCCCCACAGATACGCAGTATTTT
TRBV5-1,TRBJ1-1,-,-,CASSSQPNTEAFF,TGCGCCAGCAGCTCACAGCCGAACACTGAAGCTTTCTTT
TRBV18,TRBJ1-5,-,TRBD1,CASSTDRFNQPQHF,TGTGCCAGCTCAACGGACAGGTTCAATCAGCCCCAGCATTTT
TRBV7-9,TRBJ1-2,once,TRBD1,CASSLGHRGGSGGYTF,TGTGCCAGCAGCTTAGGACACAGGGGGGGCTCTGGTGGCTACACCTTC
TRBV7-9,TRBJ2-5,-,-,CASRLSGLETQYF,TGTGCCAGCCGCCTAAGCGGTCTAGAGACCCAGTACTTC